Presented here are 24 T cell receptor beta chains from one specimen sequenced in a study of Graves' ophthalmopathy and Graves' hyperthyroidism. Scientists amplified the TCR beta CDR3 regions from RNA transcripts. HTBI primers were employed in first-round RT-PCR, then a second-round multiplex PCR followed. TCRdb re-called the multiplex PCR reads with MiXCR, one entry per CDR3 protein. The table lists under 350,000 distinct CDR3 sequences, about 17% of them singletons. Sequencing was performed on peripheral blood. These receptors all come from an adult man with Graves' ophthalmopathy.

This clonotype was recorded at least ten times. The chain has TRBV30 and TRBJ2-3; the match to TRBD2 covers 11 bases. V shed 5 bases and J 5 bases; nucleotides not matched to a gene: 12. The CDR3 contains 16 residues. Germline V CDR1 and CDR2: GTSNPN, SVGIG (reference sequence). The DNA for the CDR3 is TGTGCCTGGGTTCGGGTTAGCGGGAGGGTGGGAGATACGCAGTATTTT. Amino acids: CAWVRVSGRVGDTQYF.

The chain recombines TRBV5-5 with TRBJ1-1; D call uncertain. Germline V gene lookup returns CDR1 SGHKS and CDR2 YYEKEE (reference sequence). This CDR3 has 12 residues. Trimming left V 4 bases short and J 6 bases short, with 10 bases between. CDR3 region: CASSKGFAEAFF. The DNA of the CDR3 is TGTGCCAGCAGCAAGGGTTTCGCTGAAGCTTTCTTT.

This clonotype was counted ten times or more. The CDR3 reads CASGPDRGRGSTIYF. CDR3 coding DNA: TGTGCCAGCGGCCCTGACAGGGGAAGAGGGAGCACCATATATTTT. The chain employs TRBV28 and TRBJ1-3, with TRBD1 matching 8 bases. CDR1 is MDHEN, CDR2 SYDVKM, per germline. The length of the CDR3 is 15 residues. V shed 8 bases and J 9 bases; nucleotides not matched to a gene: 15.

This sequence joins TRBV29-1 and TRBJ1-2; D remains ambiguous. The V end lost 4 bases, the J end lost 0 bases, and 6 bases lay between the germline ends. The V gene's germline CDR1 is SQVTM and CDR2 ANQGSEA. The CDR3 is 12 amino acids. The CDR3 spells CSVVPANYGYTF. The CDR3 DNA reads TGCAGCGTTGTACCAGCTAACTATGGCTACACCTTC.

J is TRBJ2-7 and V is TRBV28, with a possible D match to TRBD1 (6 bases). This CDR3 spans 15 amino acids. From germline, CDR1 is MDHEN and CDR2 SYDVKM. V was pared by 5 bases and J by 5 bases, with 19 bases between. DNA of the CDR3: TGTGCCAGCAGTCCCATGGATCCAGGGGAGAACGAGCAGTACTTC. Translated: CASSPMDPGENEQYF.

The chain links TRBV12-5 to TRBJ2-2, with 13 positions matching TRBD2. The junction had 4 bases not matched to a gene; V was cut back by 5 bases and J by 4 bases. CDR3 length equals 16 residues. Germline V gives CDR1 LGHNT, CDR2 FRNRAP. The CDR3 here is CASGIRTSGSTGELFF. CDR3 coding DNA: TGTGCTAGTGGTATAAGGACTAGCGGGAGCACCGGGGAGCTGTTTTTT.

This clonotype came up many times. The chain has TRBV5-5 and TRBJ2-7; D call uncertain. The length of the CDR3 is 14 residues. Germline CDR1 reads SGHKS; CDR2 reads YYEKEE (reference sequence). Trimming cost V 2 bases and J 1 base, with 10 bases left between them. The DNA of the CDR3 is TGTGCCAGCAGCTTCGAGGTTAGATCCTACGAGCAGTACTTC. Translating gives CASSFEVRSYEQYF.

This clonotype has a count of ten or more. The chain uses TRBV11-2 and TRBJ1-5; no reliable D call. There are 15 residues in the CDR3. CDR1 and CDR2 from the germline V gene are SGHAT and FQNNGV. V lost 3 bases, J lost 1 base, and 10 bases lay in between. For the CDR3, the DNA is TGTGCCAGCAGCTTCGGGGTTGCGAGCAATCAGCCCCAGCATTTT. It is translated as CASSFGVASNQPQHF.

This clonotype was counted at least ten times. V is TRBV30 and J is TRBJ2-6; perhaps TRBD1 as D (7 bases). With 1 base removed from V and 0 bases from J, the gap between germline ends came to 16 bases. The CDR3 contains 18 residues. Germline assignment: CDR1 GTSNPN and CDR2 SVGIG (reference sequence). The CDR3 sequence: CAWSGQAGGPSGANVLTF. The CDR3 bases are TGTGCCTGGAGTGGCCAAGCAGGGGGGCCCTCTGGGGCCAACGTCCTGACTTTC.

This clonotype has at least ten counts. The rearrangement joins TRBV11-2 to TRBJ2-5; TRBD2 matches 7 bases. The CDR3 totals 20 residues. V lost 0 bases and J lost 3; bases outside the gene matches: 19. CDR1 SGHAT and CDR2 FQNNGV come from the germline V gene. CDR3 region: CASSLDTDSPGLEMKETQYF. The CDR3 coding sequence is TGTGCCAGCAGCTTAGATACCGATTCTCCCGGACTAGAAATGAAAGAGACCCAGTACTTC.

Many counts were recorded for this clonotype. The CDR3 DNA follows: TGTGCCAGCAGCTTAGAGGGGGGGGGGCTTGATTCACCCCTCCACTTT. Translation: CASSLEGGGLDSPLHF. The chain links TRBV7-8 to TRBJ1-6; perhaps TRBD1 as D (6 bases). V was pared by 1 base and J by 8 bases, with 15 bases between. This CDR3 region has 16 residues. Germline CDR1 SGHVS, CDR2 FQNEAQ.

The genes are TRBV7-9 and TRBJ2-7; no clear D. Germline V lookup: CDR1 SEHNR, CDR2 FQNEAQ (reference sequence). Trimming took off 5 bases at V and 4 bases at J, with 12 bases between the two ends. The CDR3 covers 13 residues. CDR3: CASSPPLRYEQYF. The CDR3 DNA is TGTGCCAGCAGCCCCCCCCTTAGGTACGAGCAGTACTTC.

The table lists this clonotype with many counts. The chain couples TRBV30 to TRBJ1-1, with a weak D call TRBD1 (6 bases). CDR1 and CDR2 (germline): GTSNPN, SVGIG (reference sequence). The CDR3 has 12 residues. V was cut by 4 bases and J by 7 bases, with 13 bases left in between. CDR3 in DNA: TGTGCCTGGACAAGGCGGACAGATGAAGCTTTCTTT. Its translation: CAWTRRTDEAFF.

The chain couples TRBV6-1 to TRBJ2-5; TRBD2 aligns across 8 bases. TRBJ2-7 matches the DNA end more closely, so the J call is doubtful. The germline gives CDR1 MNHNS, CDR2 SASEGT. This CDR3 is 15 amino acids long. The CDR3: CASSGRTSYHYEQYF. For the CDR3, the DNA is TGTGCCAGCAGTGGCAGGACTAGCTACCACTACGAGCAGTACTTC.

There are many counts of this clonotype. The V and J genes are TRBV12-3 or TRBV12-4 and TRBJ2-2; 8 bases line up with TRBD1. The V segment lost 5 bases and the J segment 4 bases; nucleotides outside the gene matches: 6. The CDR3 covers 15 residues. The CDR3 bases are TGTGCCAGCAGTGTTAGGGACAGGCGCACCGGGGAGCTGTTTTTT. It codes for CASSVRDRRTGELFF.

This clonotype was picked up many times. The chain links TRBV6-1 to TRBJ1-2; 9 bases are shared with TRBD1. J lost 6 bases, V lost 4 bases, and 6 bases had no gene match. The germline V gene has CDR1 MNHNS and CDR2 SASEGT. The CDR3 extends over 14 amino acids. As DNA, the CDR3 is TGTGCCAGCAGTGCGTTACAGGGGGCCGATGGCTACACCTTC. Translation: CASSALQGADGYTF.

This clonotype was picked up many times. This chain uses TRBV2 with TRBJ1-3, with D maybe TRBD1 (6 bases). Trimming removed 8 bases at V and 0 bases at J, with 11 bases between. The CDR3 sequence is 14 residues long. The germline gives CDR1 SNHLY, CDR2 FYNNEI. In DNA, the CDR3 is TGTGCCAGCGGAGGGACAAACTCTGGAAACACCATATATTTT. Protein sequence: CASGGTNSGNTIYF.

This clonotype appeared many times. The rearrangement joins TRBV11-2 to TRBJ2-2; TRBD1 might be the D (6 bases). Germline loops: CDR1 SGHAT, CDR2 FQNNGV. This CDR3 has 17 amino acids. V lost 1 base, J lost 4 bases, and 16 bases lay in between. The CDR3 sequence is CASSLGVRDTRTGELFF. CDR3 sequence (DNA): TGTGCCAGCAGCTTAGGGGTTCGGGACACACGCACCGGGGAGCTGTTTTTT. The whole variable domain, remainder taken from reference TRBV11-2 and TRBJ2-2, is EAGVAQSPRYKIIEKRQSVAFWCNPISGHATLYWYQQILGQGPKLLIQFQNNGVVDDSQLPKDRFSAERLKGVDSTLKIQPAKLEDSAVYLCASSLGVRDTRTGELFFGEGSRLTVL.

The chain joins TRBV6-1 to TRBJ2-5; 12 nucleotides align to TRBD2. Per the germline V gene, CDR1 is MNHNS and CDR2 is SASEGT. The CDR3 spans 16 residues. The ends lost 6 bases at V and 2 bases at J; junction bases unmatched: 7. CDR3: CASSGTSGWGQETQYF. The CDR3 nucleotides read TGTGCCAGCAGCGGGACTAGCGGGTGGGGTCAAGAGACCCAGTACTTC.

This clonotype was picked up many times. The chain employs TRBV6-1 and TRBJ2-2; the D is unclear. Germline assignment: CDR1 MNHNS and CDR2 SASEGT. The CDR3 contains 13 residues. Trimming removed 11 bases at V and 1 base at J, with 11 bases between. The CDR3 region is CAATGRNTGELFF. For the CDR3, the DNA is TGTGCCGCTACGGGCAGGAACACCGGGGAGCTGTTTTTT.

As to this clonotype: With a much larger clone just one base away, this may be a read error. The chain recombines TRBV12-3 or TRBV12-4 with TRBJ2-5, with 14 bases that match TRBD2. The length of the CDR3 is 17 residues. The CDR3 bases are TGTGCCAGCAGTCTAGGGACTAGCGGGGGCATACAGGAGACCCTGTACTTC. This codes for CASSLGTSGGIQETLYF.

This clonotype was recorded at least ten times. The gene calls are TRBV9 and TRBJ2-7, with D perhaps TRBD2 (6 bases). Deletions cut 1 base from V and 6 bases from J, with 17 bases between. CDR3 length: 15 residues. The germline V gene encodes CDR1 SGDLS and CDR2 YYNGEE. DNA for the CDR3: TGTGCCAGCAGCGTAAGTGGGGGGTATATCTCCGAGCAGTACTTC. This encodes CASSVSGGYISEQYF. The complete variable domain, with remaining parts taken from reference TRBV9 and TRBJ2-7, reads DSGVTQTPKHLITATGQRVTLRCSPRSGDLSVYWYQQSLDQGLQFLIQYYNGEERAKGNILERFSAQQFPDLHSELNLSSLELGDSALYFCASSVSGGYISEQYFGPGTRLTVT.

This clonotype was seen at least ten times. V and J are TRBV9 and TRBJ1-2, with unresolved D. Deletions cut 5 bases from V and 5 bases from J, with 25 bases between. Germline V gene sequence: CDR1 SGDLS, CDR2 YYNGEE. The CDR3 consists of 17 residues. The CDR3, as DNA: TGTGCCAGCAGTTTGGAGTTATCGCCGGTAGTAAAGTATGGCTACACCTTC. Its protein is CASSLELSPVVKYGYTF.

The sample holds many counts of this clonotype. V gene TRBV5-1 combines with J gene TRBJ2-5; 10 bases agree with TRBD1. J gave up 1 base and V 4 bases, and 10 bases lay outside the gene matches. Germline V gene data show CDR1 as SGHRS and CDR2 as YFSETQ. This CDR3 is built from 17 residues. The CDR3 DNA sequence: TGCGCCAGCAGCACCTACGGGACAGGGGCCCTCCAAGAGACCCAGTACTTC. Translating it yields CASSTYGTGALQETQYF.